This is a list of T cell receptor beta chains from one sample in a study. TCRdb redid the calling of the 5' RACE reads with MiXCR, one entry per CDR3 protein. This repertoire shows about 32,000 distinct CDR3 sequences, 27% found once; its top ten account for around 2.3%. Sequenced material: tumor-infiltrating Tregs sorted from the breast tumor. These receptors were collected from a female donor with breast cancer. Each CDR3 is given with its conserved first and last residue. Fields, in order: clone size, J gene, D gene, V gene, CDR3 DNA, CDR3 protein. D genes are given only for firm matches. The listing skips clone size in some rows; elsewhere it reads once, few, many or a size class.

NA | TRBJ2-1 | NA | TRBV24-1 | TGTGCCACCAGTGATTCATGGACAGCCAATGAGCAGTTCTTC | CATSDSWTANEQFF
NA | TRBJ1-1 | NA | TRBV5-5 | TGTGCCAGCAGCTTTAGACCCCAGAACACTGAAGCTTTCTTT | CASSFRPQNTEAFF
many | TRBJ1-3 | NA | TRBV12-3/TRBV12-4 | TGTGCCAGCAGTCTCGCCTGGTTGGGAAACACCATATATTTT | CASSLAWLGNTIYF
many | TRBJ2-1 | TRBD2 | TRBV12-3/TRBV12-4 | TGTGCCAGCAGGCTATCCCTAGCGGGAGTGGGGAATGAGCAGTTCTTC | CASRLSLAGVGNEQFF
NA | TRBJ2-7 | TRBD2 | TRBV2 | TGTGCCAGCAGGGAGGGACTAGCGACCGCCTACGAGCAGTACTTC | CASREGLATAYEQYF
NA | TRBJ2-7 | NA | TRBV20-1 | TGCAGTGCGGACCCGGGCCGAAATTACGAGCAGTACTTC | CSADPGRNYEQYF
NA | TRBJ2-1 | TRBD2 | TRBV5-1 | TGCGCCAGCAGCTTACCGGGACTAGCGGGCAGGAGCTCCTACAATGAGCAGTTCTTC | CASSLPGLAGRSSYNEQFF
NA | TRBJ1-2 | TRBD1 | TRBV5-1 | TGCGCCAGCAGCTCACCCCCGGGACAGGGGGCTGAGGGCTACACCTTC | CASSSPPGQGAEGYTF
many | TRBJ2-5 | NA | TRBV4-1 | TGCGCCAGCAGCCAAGAAGCGCCGGGACAAGTCCTGGGGACCCAGTACTTC | CASSQEAPGQVLGTQYF
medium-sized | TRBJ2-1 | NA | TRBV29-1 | TGCAGCGTTGAAACGGGACGTAATTACAATGAGCAGTTCTTC | CSVETGRNYNEQFF
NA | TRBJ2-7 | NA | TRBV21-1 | TGTGCCAGCAGCAAAGTAGGCGGGAGGGCCCCGCGGTACTTC | CASSKVGGRAPRYF
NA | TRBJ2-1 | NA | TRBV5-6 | TGTGCCAGCAGCTTGGGGGTAGCGGCCCTATGGAATGAGCAGTTCTTC | CASSLGVAALWNEQFF
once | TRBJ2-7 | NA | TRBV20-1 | TGCAGTGCTATAGGACTGGCGGGAACCTACGAACAGTACTTC | CSAIGLAGTYEQYF
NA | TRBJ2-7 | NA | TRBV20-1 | TGCAGTGCTGTTAGCGGCCCGCGCCGAGGCGAGCGGTACTTC | CSAVSGPRRGERYF
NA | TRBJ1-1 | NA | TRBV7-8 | TGTGCCAGCAGCTCCCACGCGAACACTGAAGCTTTCTTT | CASSSHANTEAFF
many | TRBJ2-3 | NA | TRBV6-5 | TGTGCCAGCAGTTACGATTTCTACTCTAGCACAGATACGCAGTATTTT | CASSYDFYSSTDTQYF
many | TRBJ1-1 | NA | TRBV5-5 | TGTGCCAGCAGCCGTATTGGGGGACCCAGGACCACTGAAGCTTTCTTT | CASSRIGGPRTTEAFF
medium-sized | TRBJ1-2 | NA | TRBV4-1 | TGCGCCAGCAGCCAAGGGTCCGAGCGGGGCTACACCTTC | CASSQGSERGYTF
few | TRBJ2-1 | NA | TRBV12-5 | TGTGCTAGTGGTTTGGGGGTCGGGGGGCGAGATGAGCAGTTCTTC | CASGLGVGGRDEQFF
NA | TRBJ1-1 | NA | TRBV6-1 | TGTGCCAGCAGTGAAATGCGTCGGTTTAACACTGAAGCTTTCTTT | CASSEMRRFNTEAFF
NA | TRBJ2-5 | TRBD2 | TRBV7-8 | TGTGCCAGCAGATCAAGGCGCGGGGGGTTTCAAGAGACCCAGTACTTC | CASRSRRGGFQETQYF
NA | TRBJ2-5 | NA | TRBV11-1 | TGTGCCAGCAGCCCCCGCGGACCAAGGGGGACCCAGTACTTC | CASSPRGPRGTQYF
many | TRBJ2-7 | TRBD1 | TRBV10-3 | TGTGCCATCAGGACAGGGAACTCCTACGAGCAGTACTTC | CAIRTGNSYEQYF
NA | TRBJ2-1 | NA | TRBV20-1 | TGCAGTGCTAGTTTTGCGGGAAGGAACAATGAGCAGTTCTTC | CSASFAGRNNEQFF
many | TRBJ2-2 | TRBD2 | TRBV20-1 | TGCAGTGCTAGAGAAGAGACTAGCGGGAGGGCCCCCACCGGGGAGCTGTTTTTT | CSAREETSGRAPTGELFF
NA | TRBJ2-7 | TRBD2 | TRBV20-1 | TGCAGTGCTAGAGATGGAACTAGCGGGGCCTACGAGCAGTACTTC | CSARDGTSGAYEQYF
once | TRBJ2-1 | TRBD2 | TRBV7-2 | TGTGCCAGCAGCCCCCGTCGCGGGGGCTACAATGAGCAGTTCTTC | CASSPRRGGYNEQFF
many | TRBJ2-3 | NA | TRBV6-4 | TGTGCCAGCAGTCGTGCTAGCACAGATACGCAGTATTTT | CASSRASTDTQYF
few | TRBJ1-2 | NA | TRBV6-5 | TGTGCCAGCAAGCCCGAGGGGGGCGCTAGGAATGGCTACGCCTTC | CASKPEGGARNGYAF
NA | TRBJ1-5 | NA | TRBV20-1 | TGCAGTGCTAGATACGCGACGGCCCCCAATCAGCCCCAGCATTTT | CSARYATAPNQPQHF
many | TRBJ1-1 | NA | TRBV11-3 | TGTGCCAGCAGCTTAGGTGGAAACACTGAAGCTTTCTTT | CASSLGGNTEAFF
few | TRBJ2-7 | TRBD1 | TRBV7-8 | TGTGCCAGCAGCGGCGCGCTGAGGACAGGGGGCTCCTACGAGCAGTACTTC | CASSGALRTGGSYEQYF
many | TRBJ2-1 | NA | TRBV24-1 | TGTGCCACCAGTGAAGGGCGGTACAATGAGCAGTTCTTC | CATSEGRYNEQFF
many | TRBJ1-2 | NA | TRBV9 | TGTGCCAGCAGCTTTACCCTGGAGAATGGCTACACCTTC | CASSFTLENGYTF
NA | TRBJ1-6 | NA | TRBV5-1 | TGCGCCAGCAGCTTGTTAGGGCTGGGGAATTCACCCCTCCACTTT | CASSLLGLGNSPLHF
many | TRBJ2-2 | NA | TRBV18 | TGTGCCAGCTCACCTCTGCCCTCCACCGGGGAGCTGTTTTTT | CASSPLPSTGELFF
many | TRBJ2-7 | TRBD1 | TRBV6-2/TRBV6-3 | TGTGCCAGCAGTTGGGACAGGGGACACTACGAGCAGTACTTC | CASSWDRGHYEQYF
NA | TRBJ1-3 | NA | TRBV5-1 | TGCGCCAGCAAAACAGGGTCGTCTGGAAACACCACATATTTT | CASKTGSSGNTTYF
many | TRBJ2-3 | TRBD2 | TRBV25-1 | TGTGCCAGCAGTGAAGCGCTAGCGGGAGAGTTCAGAGATACGCAGTATTTT | CASSEALAGEFRDTQYF
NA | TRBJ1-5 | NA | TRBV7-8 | TGTGCCAGCAGCTCGCACAGGCTCGACAATCAGACCCAGCATTTT | CASSSHRLDNQTQHF
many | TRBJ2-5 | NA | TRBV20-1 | TGCAGTGCTAGAGATCTCGGGACAAACGAAGAGACCCAGTACTTC | CSARDLGTNEETQYF
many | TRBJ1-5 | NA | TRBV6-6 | TGTGCCAGCAATCTGGGACGCGGCAATCAGCCCCAGCATTTT | CASNLGRGNQPQHF
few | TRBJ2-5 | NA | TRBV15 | TGTGCCACCAGCAGAGATGAGTCGCAAGAGACCCAGTACTTC | CATSRDESQETQYF
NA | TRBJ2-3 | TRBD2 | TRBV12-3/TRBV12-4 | TGTGCCAGCAGTTTAGAACTAGCGGGCCCGATCACAGATACGCAGTATTTT | CASSLELAGPITDTQYF
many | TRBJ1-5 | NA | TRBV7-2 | TGTGCCAGCAGCTTAGCACCAGGGAGCAATCAGCCCCAGCATTTT | CASSLAPGSNQPQHF